What follows are 18 T cell receptor beta chains derived from one specimen sequenced in a study of shared clonotypes between healthy human individuals. Only in-frame clones appear in the TCRdb table, and some are missing; sequencing was by immunoSEQ multiplex PCR. Among 550,000 to 800,000 clones listed, around 67% were seen once. Specimen: memory CD4+ T cells sorted from blood. Subset reported: CD45RA-negative fraction. The receptors here all came from a woman aged 25 to 39 in good health.

This clone was counted only a few times. The rearrangement uses TRBV18 and TRBJ2-1; a weak D match, TRBD2 (6 bases). Germline V gene data show CDR1 as KGHSH and CDR2 as LQKENI. With 3 bases removed from V and 5 bases from J, the gap between germline ends came to 11 bases. The CDR3 covers 14 residues. The CDR3 DNA reads TGTGCCAGCTCACCGTTGGGACTTGACAATGAGCAGTTCTTC. Protein: CASSPLGLDNEQFF.

V gene TRBV11-1 combines with J gene TRBJ2-5; D unclear. The CDR3 totals 11 residues. CDR1 is SGHAT and CDR2 is FQDESV in the germline V gene (reference sequence). V was clipped by 2 bases and J by 4 bases, with 2 bases between them. This CDR3 is CASSLLETQYF. CDR3 coding DNA: TGTGCCAGCAGCTTATTAGAGACCCAGTACTTC.

This clone was found once. The rearrangement uses TRBV7-2 and TRBJ1-1; TRBD1 might be the D (5 bases). The germline V gene encodes CDR1 SGHTA and CDR2 FQGNSA. The V end was cut by 5 bases, the J end by 4 bases, with 14 bases between. The CDR3 sequence is 14 residues long. DNA for the CDR3: TGTGCCAGCAGCCCCGGGGGGAGGGTCACTGAAGCTTTCTTT. This encodes CASSPGGRVTEAFF.

This clone was counted between two and nine times. The rearrangement links TRBV19 to TRBJ1-5; no clear D. Germline V gene lookup returns CDR1 LNHDA and CDR2 SQIVND (reference sequence). V lost 6 bases to trimming and J lost 6 bases, with 12 bases between them. The length of the CDR3 is 13 residues. This chain's CDR3 is CASRSQVPQPQHF. The DNA of the CDR3 is TGTGCCAGTAGATCCCAGGTTCCTCAGCCCCAGCATTTT.

V is TRBV7-3 and J is TRBJ2-1; 7 nucleotides line up with TRBD2. There are 16 residues in the CDR3. Germline V CDR1 and CDR2: SGHTA, FQGTGA. The J segment lost 0 bases and the V segment lost 5 bases, leaving 7 bases of the junction unmatched. The CDR3 reads CASSPSGGSSYNEQFF. The DNA of the CDR3 is TGTGCCAGCAGCCCCTCAGGCGGGAGCTCCTACAATGAGCAGTTCTTC.

The rearrangement uses TRBV6-1 and TRBJ2-7; either TRBD1 or TRBD2 may supply D (5 bases each). Germline V gene data show CDR1 as MNHNS and CDR2 as SASEGT. Trimming pared 5 bases from V and 7 bases from J, leaving 15 bases between. CDR3 size: 13 residues. CDR3 in amino acids: CASSSGTAREQYF. The CDR3 nucleotides are TGTGCCAGCAGTTCCGGGACCGCCAGAGAGCAGTACTTC.

The chain uses TRBV29-1 and TRBJ2-3; 10 bases map to TRBD2. The germline V gene has CDR1 SQVTM and CDR2 ANQGSEA. This CDR3 spans 15 amino acids. Trimming cost V 6 bases and J 6 bases; bases outside gene matches: 12. CDR3 nucleotide sequence: TGCAGCGTCCCTAGCGGGAGTAGTTTCCGTGATACGCAGTATTTT. It is translated as CSVPSGSSFRDTQYF.

This clone was counted only a few times. CDR3 nucleotides: TGTGCCAGCAGCTTAGGGATTCAAGAGACCCAGTACTTC. It specifies CASSLGIQETQYF. The chain recombines TRBV7-2 with TRBJ2-5; D is unclear. Germline values: CDR1 SGHTA, CDR2 FQGNSA. Trimming left V 1 base short and J 2 bases short, with 5 bases between. The CDR3 consists of 13 residues.

The chain combines TRBV21-1 with TRBJ2-1; the table calls TRBD2, which could not be checked here. TRBV21-1 is a recognized pseudogene. CDR3 length: 13 amino acids. Here the CDR3 DNA reads TGTGCCAGCAGCAAAGAAGTCGGTGATGAGCAGTTCTTC. It specifies CASSKEVGDEQFF.

Concerning this clone: Other DNA sequences from this sample encode an identical CDR3 as well. V is TRBV6-1 and J is TRBJ2-5, with D hard to call. V was pared by 4 bases and J by 1 base, with 7 bases between. The CDR3 has 13 residues. Per germline, CDR1 MNHNS and CDR2 SASEGT. For the CDR3, the DNA is TGTGCCAGCAGTGGCACCTCCCAAGAGACCCAGTACTTC. Amino acid sequence: CASSGTSQETQYF.

About this clone: A read error may be the cause here, since a much bigger clone is one base away. This sample includes further DNA sequences coding for the same CDR3. The chain uses TRBV5-1 and TRBJ2-7, with 13 bases aligning to TRBD2. J lost 2 bases, V lost 4 bases, and 3 bases had no gene match. The CDR3 extends over 15 amino acids. The germline CDR1 and CDR2 sequences are SGHRS and YFSETQ. The CDR3 is CASSPGTSGTYEQYF. The CDR3 bases are TGCGCCAGCAGCCCCGGGACTAGCGGGACCTACGAGCAGTACTTC. The entire variable domain, with the rest obtained from reference TRBV5-1 and TRBJ2-7, is as follows: KAGVTQTPRYLIKTRGQQVTLSCSPISGHRSVSWYQQTPGQGLQFLFEYFSETQRNKGNFPGRFSGRQFSNSRSEMNVSTLELGDSALYLCASSPGTSGTYEQYFGPGTRLTVT.

The chain is built from TRBV27 and TRBJ2-2, with D perhaps TRBD2 (6 bases). The V gene lost 8 bases and the J gene lost 0 bases, with 13 bases spanning the gap. CDR1 and CDR2 from the germline V gene are MNHEY and SMNVEV (reference sequence). The CDR3 spans 15 residues. CDR3 nucleotides: TGTGCCAGCGGGAATAGCGGAGCGAACACCGGGGAGCTGTTTTTT. It translates to CASGNSGANTGELFF.

V is TRBV6-5 and J is TRBJ2-2, with a weak D call TRBD1 (6 bases). Per germline, CDR1 MNHEY and CDR2 SVGAGI. The CDR3 has 15 amino acids. Deletions cut 5 bases from V and 2 bases from J, with 12 bases between. The CDR3 bases are TGTGCCAGCAGTCACAGGGACATCAACACCGGGGAGCTGTTTTTT. The encoded protein is CASSHRDINTGELFF.

This clone was recorded only once. V is TRBV18 and J is TRBJ1-1; 8 positions match TRBD1. V gave up 5 bases and J gave up 11 bases; unmatched junction bases: 10. The germline gives CDR1 KGHSH, CDR2 LQKENI. CDR3 length equals 13 residues. CDR3 nucleotide sequence: TGTGCCAGCTCAACTCAGGGGGCTCCCCAGGCTTTCTTT. Residues: CASSTQGAPQAFF.

There are a few counts of this clone. The chain combines TRBV19 with TRBJ2-3; D might be TRBD2 (6 bases). V lost 2 bases, J lost 0 bases, and 18 bases lay in between. This CDR3 has 18 residues. Germline loops: CDR1 LNHDA, CDR2 SQIVND (reference sequence). CDR3 region: CASSILGLMVSSTDTQYF. In nucleotides, the CDR3 is TGTGCCAGTAGTATACTCGGACTAATGGTCTCTAGCACAGATACGCAGTATTTT.

A word on this clone: Other nucleotide sequences in the sample specify the same CDR3. The V gene is TRBV6-5, the J gene TRBJ2-5; 8 bases line up with TRBD1. The ends lost 0 bases at V and 5 bases at J; junction bases unmatched: 5. There are 15 residues in the CDR3. Germline CDR1 is MNHEY and CDR2 is SVGAGI. In nucleotides, the CDR3 is TGTGCCAGCAGTTACTCGCGAACAGGGGGTGAGACCCAGTACTTC. Translation gives CASSYSRTGGETQYF.

This clone was counted a single time. The gene calls are TRBV7-9 and TRBJ1-2, with D perhaps TRBD1 (6 bases). Germline CDR1 SEHNR, CDR2 FQNEAQ (reference sequence). V lost 8 bases and J 4 bases, leaving 17 bases between the germline ends. The CDR3 consists of 14 residues. In nucleotides, the CDR3 is TGTGCCAGCTGGGACTCAGGGGATCGCTATGGCTACACCTTC. Translated: CASWDSGDRYGYTF.

This clone was found a few times. The rearrangement joins TRBV28 to TRBJ2-5; 11 bases fit TRBD2. The junction had 13 bases not matched to a gene; V was cut back by 3 bases and J by 4 bases. The CDR3 has 18 residues. From germline, CDR1 is MDHEN and CDR2 SYDVKM. CDR3 protein: CASSLLTSGRFRGETQYF. The CDR3 coding sequence is TGTGCCAGCAGTTTGCTCACTAGCGGGAGATTCCGGGGAGAGACCCAGTACTTC.